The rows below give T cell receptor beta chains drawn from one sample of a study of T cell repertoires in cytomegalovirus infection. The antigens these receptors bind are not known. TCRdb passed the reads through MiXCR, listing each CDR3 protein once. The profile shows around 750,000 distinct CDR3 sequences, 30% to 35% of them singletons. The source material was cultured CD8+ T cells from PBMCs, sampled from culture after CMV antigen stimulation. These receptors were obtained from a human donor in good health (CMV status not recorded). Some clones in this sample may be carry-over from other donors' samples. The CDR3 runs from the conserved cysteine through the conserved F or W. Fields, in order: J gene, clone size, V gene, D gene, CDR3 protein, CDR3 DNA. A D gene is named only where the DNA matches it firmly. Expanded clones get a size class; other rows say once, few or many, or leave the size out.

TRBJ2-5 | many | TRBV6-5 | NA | CASSYAQDTGLETQYF | TGTGCCAGCAGTTACGCCCAGGACACTGGGCTGGAGACCCAGTACTTC
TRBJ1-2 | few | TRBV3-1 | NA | CASSHWTGIAPGYTF | TGTGCCAGCAGCCATTGGACGGGAATCGCCCCTGGCTACACCTTC
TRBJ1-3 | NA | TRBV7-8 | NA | CASSLGRIGNTIYF | TGTGCCAGCAGCTTAGGAAGGATCGGAAACACCATATATTTT
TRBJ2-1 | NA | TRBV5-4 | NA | CASTSPWGLNNEQFF | TGTGCCAGCACCTCGCCGTGGGGGCTTAACAATGAGCAGTTCTTC
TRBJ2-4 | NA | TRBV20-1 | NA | CSATPWSTGTRVGEAKNIQYF | TGCAGTGCCACACCTTGGTCGACCGGGACAAGGGTTGGGGAAGCCAAAAACATTCAGTACTTC
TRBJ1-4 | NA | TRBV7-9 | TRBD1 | CASSFPGQANEKLFF | TGTGCCAGCAGCTTTCCGGGACAGGCTAATGAAAAACTGTTTTTT
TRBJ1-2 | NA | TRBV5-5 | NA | CASSLGFVNYGYTF | TGTGCCAGCAGCTTAGGGTTTGTAAACTACGGCTACACCTTC
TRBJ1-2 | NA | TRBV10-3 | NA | CATLGSHGYTF | TGTGCCACCCTAGGGAGCCATGGCTACACCTTC
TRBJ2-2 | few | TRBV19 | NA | CASSIWGGGDRTGELFF | TGTGCCAGTAGTATATGGGGTGGAGGGGATCGCACCGGGGAGCTGTTTTTT
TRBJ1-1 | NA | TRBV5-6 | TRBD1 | CASSLGGTGLRGEAFF | TGTGCCAGCAGCTTGGGGGGGACAGGCCTCCGAGGTGAAGCTTTCTTT
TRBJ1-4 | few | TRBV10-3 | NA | CAISESGPGQKLFF | TGTGCCATCAGTGAGTCGGGCCCTGGGCAGAAACTGTTTTTT
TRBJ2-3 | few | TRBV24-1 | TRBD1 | CATSDRKGAHTDTQYF | TGTGCCACCAGTGATAGAAAGGGGGCACACACAGATACGCAGTATTTT
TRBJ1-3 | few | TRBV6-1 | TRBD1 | CASSEAEPQGYGGNTIYF | TGTGCCAGCAGTGAAGCGGAACCACAGGGGTATGGAGGAAACACCATATATTTT
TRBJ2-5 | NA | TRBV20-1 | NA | CSARDYSGTETQYF | TGCAGTGCTAGAGATTACAGTGGTACCGAGACCCAGTACTTC
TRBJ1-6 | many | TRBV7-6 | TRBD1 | CASSLTAGGGSPLHF | TGTGCCAGCAGCTTAACGGCAGGGGGTGGTTCACCCCTCCACTTT
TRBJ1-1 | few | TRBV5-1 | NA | CASSLEGPQGNRGAFF | TGCGCCAGCAGCTTGGAGGGCCCTCAGGGGAACCGGGGAGCTTTCTTT
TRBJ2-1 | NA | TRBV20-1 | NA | CSARQGLELYNEQFF | TGCAGTGCTAGGCAGGGACTTGAGCTCTACAATGAGCAGTTCTTC
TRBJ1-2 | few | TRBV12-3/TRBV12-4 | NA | CASSLVIRGHYGYTF | TGTGCCAGCAGTTTAGTTATCAGGGGACACTATGGCTACACCTTC
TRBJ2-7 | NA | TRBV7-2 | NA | CASTGNYEQYF | TGTGCCAGCACGGGCAACTACGAGCAGTACTTC
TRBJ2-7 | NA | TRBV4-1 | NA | CASSRSGITYEQYF | TGCGCCAGCAGCCGATCAGGGATTACCTACGAGCAGTACTTC
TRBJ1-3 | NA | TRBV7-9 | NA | CASSLLTGNEEF | TGTGCCAGCAGCTTATTAACAGGGAACGAAGAATTT
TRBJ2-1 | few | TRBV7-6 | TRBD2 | CASSPRAAGGQAGNEQFF | TGTGCCAGCAGCCCTAGGGCCGCGGGGGGGCAGGCTGGCAATGAGCAGTTCTTC
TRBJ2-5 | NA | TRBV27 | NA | CASSPARWRKETQYF | TGTGCCAGCAGTCCTGCACGGTGGAGAAAAGAGACCCAGTACTTC
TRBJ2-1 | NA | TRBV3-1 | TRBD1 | CASSHRTGVLSYNEQFF | TGTGCCAGCAGCCATCGAACAGGGGTCCTCTCCTACAATGAGCAGTTCTTC
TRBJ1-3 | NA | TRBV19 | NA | CASSIGVAGNTIYF | TGTGCCAGTAGTATTGGGGTGGCTGGAAACACCATATATTTT
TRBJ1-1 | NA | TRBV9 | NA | CASSPLPGAFF | TGTGCCAGCAGCCCCCTCCCGGGAGCTTTCTTT
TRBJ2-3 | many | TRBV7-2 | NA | CASSLAVRVTDTQYF | TGTGCCAGCAGCTTAGCGGTCAGGGTGACAGATACGCAGTATTTT
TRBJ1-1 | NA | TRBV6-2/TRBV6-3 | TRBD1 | CASRWTGGNTEAFF | TGTGCCAGCAGGTGGACAGGGGGAAACACTGAAGCTTTCTTT
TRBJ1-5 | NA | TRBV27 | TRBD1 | CASSFRGQGSNQPQHF | TGTGCCAGCAGTTTTCGGGGACAGGGTAGCAATCAGCCCCAGCATTTT
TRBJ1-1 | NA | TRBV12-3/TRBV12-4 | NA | CASSFEGAEAFF | TGTGCCAGCAGTTTTGAAGGGGCTGAAGCTTTCTTT
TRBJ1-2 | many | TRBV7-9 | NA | CASSFQQLTNYGYTF | TGTGCCAGCAGCTTCCAGCAACTGACTAACTATGGCTACACCTTC